The 31 T cell receptor beta chains reported below all come from one sample, sequenced in a study of blood T cell repertoires in COVID-19. Libraries were prepared by immunoSEQ multiplex PCR; TCRdb keeps only in-frame clonotypes and omits some of them. The sample includes around 250,000 clones, about four fifths of them seen just once. The material sequenced was peripheral blood. The receptors here all came from a young man who had recovered from COVID-19.

The chain uses TRBV5-1 and TRBJ2-1, with 12 bases matching TRBD2. This CDR3 is built from 18 residues. Losses at the gene ends were 1 base for V and 8 bases for J; bases not matched to a gene: 13. Germline CDR1 SGHRS, CDR2 YFSETQ. The CDR3: CASSLSLKSSGGAHEQFF. The CDR3 DNA sequence: TGCGCCAGCAGCTTGAGTTTGAAATCTAGCGGGGGGGCCCATGAGCAGTTCTTC.

The rearrangement uses TRBV2 and TRBJ1-1; D unclear. This CDR3 comprises 16 residues. The germline V gene has CDR1 SNHLY and CDR2 FYNNEI. Trimming took off 6 bases at V and 0 bases at J, with 17 bases between the two ends. The CDR3 region is CASRSALDLMNTEAFF. The CDR3, as DNA: TGTGCCAGCAGGAGCGCTTTAGATCTCATGAACACTGAAGCTTTCTTT. Drawing the rest from reference TRBV2 and TRBJ1-1, the complete variable domain is EPEVTQTPSHQVTQMGQEVILRCVPISNHLYFYWYRQILGQKVEFLVSFYNNEISEKSEIFDDQFSVERPDGSNFTLKIRSTKLEDSAMYFCASRSALDLMNTEAFFGQGTRLTVV.

The chain carries TRBV2 and TRBJ2-4; perhaps TRBD1 as D (5 bases). The length of the CDR3 is 14 residues. The germline V gene encodes CDR1 SNHLY and CDR2 FYNNEI. With 3 bases removed from V and 2 bases from J, the gap between germline ends came to 8 bases. CDR3 DNA sequence: TGTGCCAGCAGTGATAGACAGACCAAAAACATTCAGTACTTC. Its protein is CASSDRQTKNIQYF.

V usage is TRBV12-3 or TRBV12-4 and J usage is TRBJ2-6; the D is unclear. Deletions cut 8 bases from V and 4 bases from J, with 6 bases between. The CDR3 spans 12 residues. CDR3: CASQRGANVLTF. The DNA for the CDR3 is TGTGCCAGCCAGAGGGGGGCCAACGTCCTGACTTTC.

The CDR3 loop reads CASSSAGVTNSNQPQHF. Written as DNA, the CDR3 is TGTGCCAGCAGTTCCGCCGGAGTCACTAATAGCAATCAGCCCCAGCATTTT. The chain joins TRBV28 to TRBJ1-5; D unclear. Germline V gene data show CDR1 as MDHEN and CDR2 as SYDVKM. The CDR3 spans 17 residues. V was trimmed by 4 bases and J by 0 bases, leaving 16 bases between them.

The rearrangement joins TRBV7-8 to TRBJ2-1, with TRBD2 as a possible D gene (5 bases). The CDR3 consists of 12 residues. Germline CDR1 and CDR2: SGHVS and FQNEAQ. Trimming shortened V by 3 bases and J by 8 bases, and 8 bases separated the two germline ends. CDR3 loop: CASSFGVHEQFF. CDR3 coding DNA: TGTGCCAGCAGCTTCGGGGTCCATGAGCAGTTCTTC.

This clone was recorded a few times. The CDR3 sequence: CASSDTGIYGYTF. CDR3 coding DNA: TGTGCCAGCAGCGATACAGGAATCTATGGCTACACCTTC. The chain employs TRBV5-4 and TRBJ1-2, with a weak D call TRBD1 (5 bases). The CDR3 contains 13 residues. Germline V gene sequence: CDR1 SGHNT, CDR2 YYREEE (reference sequence). Trimming removed 4 bases at V and 4 bases at J, with 11 bases between.

CDR3 DNA: TGTGCCAGCTCACATCTAGCGGGTGGGGCCAACGTCCTGACTTTC. Translating it yields CASSHLAGGANVLTF. The chain couples TRBV18 to TRBJ2-6; 8 bases match TRBD2. The CDR3 sequence is 15 residues long. Looked up from germline, CDR1 is KGHSH and CDR2 is LQKENI. J lost 3 bases, V lost 4 bases, and 2 bases had no gene match.

In the case of this clone: One end of the junction does not line up with germline, which may come from a read error. The chain links TRBV3-1 (or the pseudogene TRBV3-2) to TRBJ1-1; D not certain. Germline V gene lookup returns CDR1 LGHDT and CDR2 YNNKEL (reference sequence). This CDR3 comprises 12 residues. The CDR3 DNA follows: TGTGCCAGCAGCCAAGAGATGGAGACGCGGCTCTTT. Encoded protein: CASSQEMETRLF.

The rearrangement links TRBV28 to TRBJ2-1; D is unclear. The germline V gene encodes CDR1 MDHEN and CDR2 SYDVKM. V lost 3 bases, J lost 12 bases, and 12 bases lay in between. The CDR3 extends over 12 amino acids. Here the CDR3 DNA reads TGTGCCAGCAGTTTTAAAACCCTAGGGCAGTTCTTC. This gives the protein CASSFKTLGQFF.

This rearrangement joins TRBV4-1 to TRBJ1-1, with 7 bases fitting TRBD1. The trim removed 1 base at V and 0 bases at J, leaving 2 bases unmatched. The CDR3 contains 15 residues. Germline CDR1 reads MGHRA; CDR2 reads YSYEKL. CDR3 bases: TGCGCCAGCAGCCAAGGGGGACAGTTGAACACTGAAGCTTTCTTT. It translates to CASSQGGQLNTEAFF.

The V call is TRBV27, the J call TRBJ2-5, with D possibly matching TRBD1 (6 bases). The V end lost 6 bases, the J end lost 1 base, and 12 bases lay between the germline ends. CDR3 length: 14 residues. Germline V lookup: CDR1 MNHEY, CDR2 SMNVEV (reference sequence). The CDR3 coding sequence is TGTGCCAGCAGCCAGGGACAACGCCAAGAGACCCAGTACTTC. This sequence encodes CASSQGQRQETQYF.

The chain carries TRBV28 and TRBJ2-1; a possible D gene is TRBD2 (6 bases). Deletions cut 6 bases from V and 8 bases from J, with 17 bases between. Germline CDR1 is MDHEN and CDR2 is SYDVKM. The CDR3 loop spans 14 amino acids. CDR3 sequence: CASSLPREHHEQFF. CDR3 bases: TGTGCCAGCAGCCTTCCTCGGGAGCACCATGAGCAGTTCTTC. The full variable domain, completed using reference TRBV28 and TRBJ2-1, is DVKVTQSSRYLVKRTGEKVFLECVQDMDHENMFWYRQDPGLGLRLIYFSYDVKMKEKGDIPEGYSVSREKKERFSLILESASTNQTSMYLCASSLPREHHEQFFGPGTRLTVL.

This clone was seen only a few times. This sequence joins TRBV5-8 and TRBJ1-5; perhaps TRBD1 as D (5 bases). V lost 5 bases to trimming and J lost 9 bases, with 15 bases between them. CDR3 length: 13 residues. Germline V gene lookup returns CDR1 SGHTS and CDR2 YDEGEE. The CDR3 spells CASSSDSFGPQHF. The CDR3 DNA sequence: TGTGCCAGCAGTTCTGACAGCTTTGGGCCCCAGCATTTT.

The chain couples TRBV6-4 to TRBJ2-1; 7 bases agree with TRBD2. Trimming cost V 3 bases and J 10 bases; bases outside gene matches: 9. CDR1 and CDR2 (germline): MRHNA, SNTAGT. This CDR3 is 14 amino acids long. The CDR3 region is CASSEHSGDQEQFF. The CDR3 DNA follows: TGTGCCAGCAGTGAGCACAGCGGGGATCAAGAGCAGTTCTTC.

The rearrangement links TRBV7-2 to TRBJ2-4, with D possibly TRBD2 on 6 matching bases. Trimming took 6 bases from V and 9 from J, leaving 18 bases between them. Germline V gene sequence: CDR1 SGHTA, CDR2 FQGNSA. The CDR3 is 14 residues long. The CDR3 here is CASRNSGVDGIQYF. The CDR3 DNA reads TGTGCCAGCAGGAATAGCGGTGTCGACGGCATTCAGTACTTC.

J is TRBJ1-2 and V is TRBV5-1, with 8 bases lining up with TRBD1. V gave up 0 bases and J gave up 1 base; unmatched junction bases: 5. The germline V gene encodes CDR1 SGHRS and CDR2 YFSETQ. The CDR3 contains 16 residues. The chain's CDR3 is CASSLGGTGLNYGYTF. The CDR3 DNA is TGCGCCAGCAGCTTGGGAGGGACAGGTCTTAACTATGGCTACACCTTC.

V gene TRBV24-1 combines with J gene TRBJ2-2; the match to TRBD1 covers 12 bases. The V segment lost 1 base and the J segment 4 bases; nucleotides outside the gene matches: 6. Germline CDR1 is KGHDR and CDR2 is SFDVKD. The CDR3 length is 18 residues. This CDR3 reads CATSDLTGTGGLTGELFF. CDR3 coding DNA: TGTGCCACCAGTGATTTAACCGGGACAGGGGGCCTCACCGGGGAGCTGTTTTTT.

The genes are TRBV5-1 and TRBJ2-3; no firm D call. Looked up from germline, CDR1 is SGHRS and CDR2 is YFSETQ. There are 15 residues in the CDR3. Trimming removed 5 bases from V and 1 base from J, with 14 bases in between. The CDR3 loop reads CASRRRPEGTDTQYF. CDR3 coding DNA: TGCGCCAGCAGGCGCCGGCCCGAGGGCACAGATACGCAGTATTTT.

The count of this clone is one. The V call is TRBV19, the J call TRBJ1-2, with TRBD1 matching over 9 bases. Germline V CDR1 and CDR2: LNHDA, SQIVND (reference sequence). V gave up 3 bases and J gave up 7 bases; unmatched junction bases: 9. This CDR3 is built from 15 residues. The CDR3 coding sequence is TGTGCCAGTAGTATTAACAGGGGGCGCTCCCTTGGCTACACCTTC. Translating gives CASSINRGRSLGYTF.

V is TRBV9 and J is TRBJ1-1, with a possible D match to TRBD1 (5 bases). This CDR3 comprises 12 residues. Trimming stripped 0 bases from V and 7 bases from J, with 7 bases between. Looked up from germline, CDR1 is SGDLS and CDR2 is YYNGEE. As DNA, the CDR3 is TGTGCCAGCAGCGTAGACCAGGGTGAAGCTTTCTTT. Residues: CASSVDQGEAFF.

This chain connects TRBV2 to TRBJ1-4; 7 bases fit TRBD1. Losses at the gene ends were 9 bases for V and 2 bases for J; bases not matched to a gene: 6. Germline V gives CDR1 SNHLY, CDR2 FYNNEI. There are 14 residues in the CDR3. DNA for the CDR3: TGTGCCAGTCGAGGGGGCCTTACTAATGAAAAACTGTTTTTT. It yields the protein CASRGGLTNEKLFF.

V gene TRBV5-3 combines with J gene TRBJ2-7, with 9 bases lining up with TRBD1. TRBV5-3 is sorted into the ORF group, with uncertain function. The CDR3 contains 14 residues. The ends lost 5 bases at V and 8 bases at J; junction bases unmatched: 11. In nucleotides, the CDR3 is TGTGCCAGAAGTTGGGACAGGGTGGGGATCAAGCAGTACGTC. Protein: CARSWDRVGIKQYV.

The CDR3, as DNA: TGTGCCAGCGAGCCAGGGGGCGCGGAGGAGACCCAGTACTTC. Translating gives CASEPGGAEETQYF. The chain is built from TRBV6-5 and TRBJ2-5; 8 positions agree with TRBD1. The CDR3 is made up of 14 amino acids. Germline assignment: CDR1 MNHEY and CDR2 SVGAGI. Trimming removed 8 bases from V and 5 bases from J; junction bases left unmatched: 10.

In this sample, this clone turned up many times. The chain employs TRBV3-1 (or the pseudogene TRBV3-2) and TRBJ2-5; TRBD2 might be the D (5 bases). Germline V gene sequence: CDR1 LGHDT, CDR2 YNNKEL (reference sequence). This CDR3 contains 13 residues. The V gene lost 2 bases and the J gene lost 5 bases, with 9 bases spanning the gap. DNA of the CDR3: TGTGCCAGCAGCCAACGAGGGTTGGAGACCCAGTACTTC. This codes for CASSQRGLETQYF.

This rearrangement joins TRBV18 to TRBJ2-1; TRBD2 aligns across 8 bases. CDR3 length equals 15 residues. V lost 3 bases to trimming and J lost 7 bases; unmatched junction nucleotides: 8. The germline gives CDR1 KGHSH, CDR2 LQKENI. For the CDR3, the DNA is TGTGCCAGCTCACCCCCCGGGGGGGCAAATAATGAGCAGTTCTTC. Encoded protein: CASSPPGGANNEQFF.

This clone was observed once. The V and J genes are TRBV4-2 and TRBJ2-2, with a possible D match to TRBD2 (7 bases). The CDR3 extends over 16 amino acids. Trimming shortened V by 0 bases and J by 5 bases, and 13 bases separated the two germline ends. Germline V gene data show CDR1 as LGHNA and CDR2 as YNFKEQ. CDR3 in amino acids: CASSQEGGAGTGELFF. The CDR3, as DNA: TGTGCCAGCAGCCAAGAGGGGGGGGCCGGAACCGGGGAGCTGTTTTTT.

V gene TRBV5-1 combines with J gene TRBJ2-7; weak D call: TRBD1 (6 bases). This CDR3 is built from 14 residues. Trimming stripped 3 bases from V and 2 bases from J, with 12 bases between. The germline gives CDR1 SGHRS, CDR2 YFSETQ. The CDR3 is CASSSGTTTYEQYF. The CDR3 DNA reads TGCGCCAGCAGCTCCGGGACAACCACCTACGAGCAGTACTTC.

The chain has TRBV5-5 and TRBJ1-1, with D unresolved. CDR1 SGHKS and CDR2 YYEKEE come from the germline V gene (reference sequence). V lost 2 bases and J lost 1, with 6 bases in between. The CDR3 totals 13 residues. The CDR3 is CASSFTGNTEAFF. The CDR3, as DNA: TGTGCCAGCAGCTTTACTGGGAACACTGAAGCTTTCTTT.

The chain joins TRBV5-1 to TRBJ1-2, with a tentative D call TRBD1 (5 bases). V was trimmed by 1 base and J by 2 bases, leaving 15 bases between them. The CDR3 totals 16 residues. Germline assignment: CDR1 SGHRS and CDR2 YFSETQ. The CDR3: CASSLSTGGRNYGYTF. The CDR3 bases are TGCGCCAGCAGCTTGTCCACCGGGGGACGGAACTATGGCTACACCTTC. Filled out from reference TRBV5-1 and TRBJ1-2, the complete variable domain reads KAGVTQTPRYLIKTRGQQVTLSCSPISGHRSVSWYQQTPGQGLQFLFEYFSETQRNKGNFPGRFSGRQFSNSRSEMNVSTLELGDSALYLCASSLSTGGRNYGYTFGSGTRLTVV.

The gene calls are TRBV4-1 and TRBJ1-4; TRBD1 aligns across 7 bases. Germline trimming cut 1 base from V and 8 bases from J; bases unmatched to any gene: 7. The CDR3 consists of 15 residues. From germline, CDR1 is MGHRA and CDR2 YSYEKL. The CDR3: CASSQVGQFPEKLFF. CDR3 in DNA: TGCGCCAGCAGCCAAGTGGGACAGTTCCCCGAAAAACTGTTTTTT.